Detailed here is one T cell receptor (beta chain). Its antigen is unidentified. The data originate from a study of cytomegalovirus exposure and HLA in healthy donors. The PCR was carried out with 60 Vbeta primers and 13 Jbeta primers. Clones were sequenced by immunoSEQ multiplex PCR, and TCRdb holds only the in-frame ones, with some missing. The sample has 70,000 to 80,000 clones, about 78% seen once. Overall study results and limits: Association with HLA alleles at 0.05 false discovery rate was found for about 17,000 TCR beta sequences in a later analysis. Rare sequences made up most TCRs, while some public TCRs were found in many donors.

The TCR comes from a woman in her thirties or forties in good health and CMV-seropositive. Specimen: PBMCs.

CDR3 sequence: CASSLLRQGSGNTIYF. The CDR3 coding sequence is TGTGCCAGCAGCCTCCTGAGACAGGGCTCTGGAAACACCATATATTTT. V and J are TRBV5-4 and TRBJ1-3; 7 bases fit TRBD1. J was trimmed by 0 bases and V by 4 bases; bases with no gene match: 7. Germline CDR1 reads SGHNT; CDR2 reads YYREEE (reference sequence). This CDR3 has 16 residues.